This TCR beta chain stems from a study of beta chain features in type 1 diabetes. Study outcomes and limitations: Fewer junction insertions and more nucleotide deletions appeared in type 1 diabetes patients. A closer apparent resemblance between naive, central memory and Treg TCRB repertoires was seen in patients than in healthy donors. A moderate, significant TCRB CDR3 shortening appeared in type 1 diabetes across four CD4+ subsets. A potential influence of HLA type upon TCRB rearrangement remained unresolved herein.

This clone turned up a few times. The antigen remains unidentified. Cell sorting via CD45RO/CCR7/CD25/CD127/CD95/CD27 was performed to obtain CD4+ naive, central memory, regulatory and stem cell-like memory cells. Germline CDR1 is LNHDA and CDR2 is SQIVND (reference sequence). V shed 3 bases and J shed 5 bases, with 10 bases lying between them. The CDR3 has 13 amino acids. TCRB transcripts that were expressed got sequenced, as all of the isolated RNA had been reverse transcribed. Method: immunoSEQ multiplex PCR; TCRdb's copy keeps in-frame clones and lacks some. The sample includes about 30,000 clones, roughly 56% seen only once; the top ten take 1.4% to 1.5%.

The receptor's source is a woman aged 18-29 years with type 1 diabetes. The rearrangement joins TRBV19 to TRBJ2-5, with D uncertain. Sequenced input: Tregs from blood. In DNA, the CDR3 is TGTGCCAGTAGTATCGAGTTCAGGGAGACCCAGTACTTC. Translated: CASSIEFRETQYF.